This is a list of T cell receptor beta chains from one sample in a study of blood T cells in healthy people across ages. Each CDR3 protein gets one entry after TCRdb re-called the 5' RACE reads with MiXCR. Of about 1,500,000 distinct CDR3 sequences listed, 28% are singletons. The specimen was blood. Source of these receptors: a woman in her 30s in good health. The CDR3 runs from the conserved cysteine through the conserved F or W. A D gene is named only where the DNA matches it firmly. The size of a clone is reported for some rows only, either as once, few or many, or as a class for expanded clones.

NA NA TRBJ1-1 TRBV2 TGTGCCAGCAGTGAAGCGCTCGGAGGTCGCGAAGCTTTCTTT CASSEALGGREAFF
NA NA TRBJ2-7 TRBV28 TGTGCCAGCAGTTTTGTTGACAGGCAATACGAGCAGTACTTC CASSFVDRQYEQYF
TRBD1 many TRBJ2-1 TRBV4-1 TGCGCCAGCAGCACCCCACGGGACAGGGCGAATGAGCAGTTCTTC CASSTPRDRANEQFF
TRBD2 NA TRBJ2-7 TRBV7-3 TGTGCCCGCAGCCTGACAGCGGGGGGGCCCAACGAGCAGTACTTC CARSLTAGGPNEQYF
TRBD2 few TRBJ2-3 TRBV7-2 TGTGCCAGCAGCTTCCCCCTAGCGGGAGCAGATACGCAGTATTTT CASSFPLAGADTQYF
TRBD2 many TRBJ2-5 TRBV28 TGTGCCAGCAACGACGGGACTAGAACGTGGGCCCAGTACTTC CASNDGTRTWAQYF
NA NA TRBJ2-7 TRBV2 TGTGCCAGCAGTGCGGCCCGAAGCTCCTACGAGCAGTACTTC CASSAARSSYEQYF
NA NA TRBJ1-4 TRBV18 TGTGCCAGCTCACCACCGGCCGGGGGTCCTAATGAAAAACTGTTTTTT CASSPPAGGPNEKLFF
TRBD2 NA TRBJ2-3 TRBV5-1 TGCGCCAGTAGAACAACCGGGACTAAGAATACGCAGTATTTT CASRTTGTKNTQYF
NA many TRBJ2-5 TRBV5-1 TGCGCCAGCAGCTTGGCCGCGACCCCGGTAGAGACCCAGTACTTC CASSLAATPVETQYF
TRBD1 NA TRBJ2-5 TRBV12-3/TRBV12-4 TGTGCCAGCAGAGGGACAGGGGGCGAAGAGACCCAGTACTTC CASRGTGGEETQYF
NA NA TRBJ1-2 TRBV4-3 TGCGCCAGCAGCCAAGACGGCAGGGGTGGGGGGAGCGGCTACACCTTC CASSQDGRGGGSGYTF
TRBD1 NA TRBJ2-7 TRBV27 TGTGCCAGCAGCGCCGGGACAGGCTATACCTACGAGCAGTACTTC CASSAGTGYTYEQYF
NA few TRBJ2-1 TRBV9 TGTGCCAGCAGCGTAAACGGGGGGGGACAGACCATCTACAATGAGCAGTTCTTC CASSVNGGGQTIYNEQFF
NA few TRBJ1-2 TRBV9 TGTGCCAGCAGCGTGGGGGTGAGCGGGGACCGCGGCTACACCTTC CASSVGVSGDRGYTF
NA NA TRBJ1-4 TRBV7-9 TGTGCCAGCAGCTTGGCTCAGGGCGCCGTAGCTAATGAAAAACTGTTTTTT CASSLAQGAVANEKLFF
NA many TRBJ1-2 TRBV18 TGTGCCAGCTCACCAGGGCGGTATGGCTACACCTTC CASSPGRYGYTF
NA NA TRBJ2-7 TRBV6-5 TGTGCCAGCAGTTACCTCAGGTCGGGCTACGAGCAGTACTTC CASSYLRSGYEQYF
NA many TRBJ2-1 TRBV12-3/TRBV12-4 TGTGCCAGCAGTTTTAGGGAGAACAATGAGCAGTTCTTC CASSFRENNEQFF
TRBD1 NA TRBJ2-3 TRBV4-3 TGCGCCAGCAGCCAGGGACAGGGGCCAGATACGCAGTATTTT CASSQGQGPDTQYF
NA many TRBJ2-7 TRBV2 TGTGCCAGCGGACAGATGACCTACGAGCAGTACTTC CASGQMTYEQYF
TRBD1 NA TRBJ1-2 TRBV20-1 TGCAGTGTTAGACAGGGACCCAGCTATGGCTACACCTTC CSVRQGPSYGYTF
NA NA TRBJ2-1 TRBV7-6 TGTGCCGGCAGCCGACTCGGTAACTACAATGAGCAGTTCTTC CAGSRLGNYNEQFF
NA NA TRBJ1-4 TRBV20-1 TGCAGTGCGATCGACAGCTATGGCGGTGAAAAACTGTTTTTT CSAIDSYGGEKLFF
NA few TRBJ1-5 TRBV5-8 TGTGCCAGCAGCCTTTCTGGGGATCGAAATCAGCCCCAGCATTTT CASSLSGDRNQPQHF
NA NA TRBJ2-1 TRBV5-1 TGCGCCAGCAGCTTGGGCGGCCTGGGTAATGAGCAGTTCTTC CASSLGGLGNEQFF
TRBD2 NA TRBJ2-7 TRBV7-9 TGTGCCAGCAGCAGACAGATAGCGGGAGAAACCTACGAGCAGTACTTC CASSRQIAGETYEQYF
NA many TRBJ2-7 TRBV9 TGTGCCAGCAGCGCCCCCGGGGTGTCCTACGAGCAGTACTTC CASSAPGVSYEQYF
NA NA TRBJ1-5 TRBV4-1 TGCGCCAGCAGCCAAGATAGCAGTCCCAATCAGCCCCAGCATTTT CASSQDSSPNQPQHF
NA few TRBJ2-5 TRBV7-9 TGTGCCAGCTTGCCGGGTCCACAAGAGACCCAGTACTTC CASLPGPQETQYF
TRBD2 few TRBJ2-7 TRBV4-1 TGCGCCAGCAGCCCGGGGGGGTCGGCACACTCCTTCTACGAGCAGTACTTC CASSPGGSAHSFYEQYF
TRBD2 few TRBJ2-7 TRBV19 TGTGCCAGTAGTTCCCAAGCGGGGACCACCTACGAGCAGTACTTC CASSSQAGTTYEQYF
TRBD2 many TRBJ2-3 TRBV6-5 TGTGCCAGCAGTTACTCGACTCTGGAGCGGGAGAGCACAGATACGCAGTATTTT CASSYSTLERESTDTQYF
NA NA TRBJ1-2 TRBV5-1 TGCGCCAGCAGCCTGGAAGACAGCGTCGCTGGCTACACCTTC CASSLEDSVAGYTF
NA many TRBJ2-1 TRBV4-3 TGCGCCAGCAGCCAAGATCGGGCAGGGGCGGCCGCTGAGCAGTTCTTC CASSQDRAGAAAEQFF
TRBD1 few TRBJ1-2 TRBV3-1 TGTGCCAGCAGCCAAGGGAACAGGGGTGCAAATGGCTACACCTTC CASSQGNRGANGYTF
TRBD1 NA TRBJ2-3 TRBV7-9 TGTGCCAGCAGCTTCACCTTACTCCTGACAGGGGAGAGCACAGATACGCAGTATTTT CASSFTLLLTGESTDTQYF
NA NA TRBJ2-6 TRBV7-9 TGTGCCAGCAGCGGCGCAGGGGCCAACGTCCCGACTTTC CASSGAGANVPTF
NA NA TRBJ2-1 TRBV4-1 TGCGCCAGCAGCCAAAGACGGAATGAGCAGTTCTTC CASSQRRNEQFF
TRBD1 few TRBJ1-4 TRBV12-3/TRBV12-4 TGTGCCAGACCCCGGGACAGGGAAGAAAAACTGTTTTTT CARPRDREEKLFF
TRBD1 few TRBJ1-6 TRBV30 TGTGCCTGGAGTCAAGGGACAGCTACGTATAATTCACCCCTCCACTTT CAWSQGTATYNSPLHF
TRBD2 NA TRBJ2-1 TRBV7-3 TGTGCCAGCAGCTTAAATGGAGCGGGGGGGCGCGAGCAGTTCTTC CASSLNGAGGREQFF
NA many TRBJ1-2 TRBV20-1 TGCAGTGCTAGAGTGACCCCGGGTTACTATGGCTACACCTTC CSARVTPGYYGYTF
NA NA TRBJ1-5 TRBV6-1 TGTGCCAGCAGTGTATTCCACAGGGCCCCTGAGACCCAGCATTTT CASSVFHRAPETQHF
TRBD2 NA TRBJ2-3 TRBV11-2 TGTGCCAGCAGGGGGACTAGCGGGGCTCGCACAGATACGCAGTATTTT CASRGTSGARTDTQYF
NA few TRBJ1-2 TRBV5-1 TGCGCCAGCAGCAGTAATATGGCGGACTACGGTGGCTACACCTTC CASSSNMADYGGYTF
NA NA TRBJ2-7 TRBV20-1 TGCAGTGCTAGAGACTTCAAGTCCGCCTCCTACGAGCAGTACTTC CSARDFKSASYEQYF
TRBD2 NA TRBJ2-7 TRBV19 TGTGCCAGTAGTATCCCCCCAGCGGGGGCCTACGAGCAGTACTTC CASSIPPAGAYEQYF
TRBD1 NA TRBJ1-6 TRBV9 TGTGCCAGCAGCTCCGGGACAGGGGGTCGAGGGTCACCCCTCCACTTT CASSSGTGGRGSPLHF
TRBD2 NA TRBJ2-1 TRBV11-2 TGTGCCAGCAGCCGGACAGAGAGGACTAGCGGGGGGTTGAATGAGCAGTTCTTC CASSRTERTSGGLNEQFF
TRBD2 NA TRBJ2-2 TRBV4-3 TGCGCCAGCAGCCAAGATGGGCTAGCGGGGGATTTTTTGAACACCGGGGAGCTGTTTTTT CASSQDGLAGDFLNTGELFF
TRBD1 few TRBJ1-2 TRBV30 TGTGCCTGGAGTTGGGACAGCAATGGCTACACCTTC CAWSWDSNGYTF
NA many TRBJ2-5 TRBV24-1 TGTGCCACCAGTGATTTCCCAGAGACCCAGTACTTC CATSDFPETQYF
NA NA TRBJ2-5 TRBV25-1 TGTGCCAGCAGTGACCTCTCGGACGAGGAGACCCAGTACTTC CASSDLSDEETQYF